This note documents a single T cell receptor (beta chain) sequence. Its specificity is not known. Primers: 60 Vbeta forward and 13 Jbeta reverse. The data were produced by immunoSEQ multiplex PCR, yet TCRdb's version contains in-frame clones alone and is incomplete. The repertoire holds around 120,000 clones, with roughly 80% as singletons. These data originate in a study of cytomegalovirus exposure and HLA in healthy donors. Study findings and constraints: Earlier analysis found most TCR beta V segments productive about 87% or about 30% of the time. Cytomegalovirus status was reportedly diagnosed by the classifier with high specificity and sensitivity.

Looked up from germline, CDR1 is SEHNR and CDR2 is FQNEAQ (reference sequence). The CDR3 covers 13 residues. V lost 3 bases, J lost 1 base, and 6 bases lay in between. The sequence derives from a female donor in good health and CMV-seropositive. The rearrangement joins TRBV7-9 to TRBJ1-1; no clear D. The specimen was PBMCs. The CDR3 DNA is TGTGCCAGCAGCTTGGTACAGAACACTGAAGCTTTCTTT. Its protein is CASSLVQNTEAFF.